What follows are 29 T cell receptor beta chains derived from one specimen sequenced in a study of shared clonotypes between healthy human individuals. Sequencing used immunoSEQ multiplex PCR; TCRdb keeps in-frame clones, though not all of them. Altogether about half a million clones are present, around 85% being singletons, with the ten largest covering about 13%. Sequencing was performed on PBMCs. The receptors here all came from a woman in her forties in good health. Some clones in this sample may be carry-over from other donors' samples.

With respect to this clone: A far more abundant clone sits one base away, making this likely a read error. The CDR3 DNA reads TGTGCCAGCACCCCTAGCGGAGCTCCTTACGGGCAGTACTTC. Protein sequence: CASTPSGAPYGQYF. The chain uses TRBV28 and TRBJ2-7, with TRBD2 matching over 7 bases. The V gene's germline CDR1 is MDHEN and CDR2 SYDVKM. The CDR3 is 14 amino acids.

The rearrangement links TRBV29-1 to TRBJ1-2; D is possibly TRBD1 (6 bases). CDR1 is SQVTM, CDR2 ANQGSEA, per germline. CDR3 length: 13 amino acids. Trimming removed 1 base from V and 8 bases from J, with 14 bases in between. The CDR3 reads CSVEGAGAYGYTF. The CDR3 nucleotides are TGCAGCGTTGAAGGGGCAGGGGCTTACGGCTACACCTTC. Using reference TRBV29-1 and TRBJ1-2 for the parts outside the CDR3, the full variable domain is SAVISQKPSRDICQRGTSLTIQCQVDSQVTMMFWYRQQPGQSLTLIATANQGSEATYESGFVIDKFPISRPNLTFSTLTVSNMSPEDSSIYLCSVEGAGAYGYTFGSGTRLTVV.

The V gene is TRBV7-9, the J gene TRBJ2-5; 10 bases match TRBD1. In germline, CDR1 is SEHNR, CDR2 FQNEAQ (reference sequence). This CDR3 is built from 16 residues. J was trimmed by 4 bases and V by 0 bases; bases with no gene match: 5. The CDR3 loop is CASSLATTGGIETQYF. The CDR3 region has the DNA TGTGCCAGCAGCTTAGCGACGACAGGGGGCATAGAGACCCAGTACTTC.

The sample holds a few counts of this clone. The chain couples TRBV5-1 to TRBJ2-3, with D perhaps matching TRBD2 (6 bases). The V and J ends lost 1 base and 5 bases respectively, with 14 bases between them. In germline, CDR1 is SGHRS, CDR2 YFSETQ. The CDR3 consists of 15 residues. The CDR3 loop is CASSLNVAGGDTQYF. The CDR3 bases are TGCGCCAGCAGCTTGAATGTTGCCGGGGGAGATACGCAGTATTTT. The entire variable domain, with the rest obtained from reference TRBV5-1 and TRBJ2-3, is as follows: KAGVTQTPRYLIKTRGQQVTLSCSPISGHRSVSWYQQTPGQGLQFLFEYFSETQRNKGNFPGRFSGRQFSNSRSEMNVSTLELGDSALYLCASSLNVAGGDTQYFGPGTRLTVL.

J is TRBJ2-7 and V is TRBV7-9; D gene ambiguous. Trimming cost V 1 base and J 0 bases, with 16 bases left between them. Germline V gene lookup returns CDR1 SEHNR and CDR2 FQNEAQ (reference sequence). The CDR3 runs 17 residues. In nucleotides, the CDR3 is TGTGCCAGCAGCTTAGGACGCCATGGGAAGAGCTCCTACGAGCAGTACTTC. Protein: CASSLGRHGKSSYEQYF.

V usage is TRBV7-2 and J usage is TRBJ1-1, with a possible D match to TRBD1 (5 bases). The CDR3 is made up of 16 amino acids. V was shortened by 1 base and J by 0 bases, with 12 bases between the two germline ends. CDR1 is SGHTA and CDR2 is FQGNSA in the germline V gene. The DNA of the CDR3 is TGTGCCAGCAGCTTAGAACTTGCAGGGCTGAACACTGAAGCTTTCTTT. Its protein product is CASSLELAGLNTEAFF.

The CDR3 spells CASSYSSYEQYF. In DNA, the CDR3 is TGTGCCAGCAGTTATAGTTCCTACGAGCAGTACTTC. The rearrangement links TRBV6-5 to TRBJ2-5; unclear D gene. The last part of the DNA fits TRBJ2-7 better; the J call may be wrong. This CDR3 spans 12 amino acids. Germline V lookup: CDR1 MNHEY, CDR2 SVGAGI.

As for this clone: A far larger clone is just one base off, so this is likely a read error. This chain connects TRBV4-3 to TRBJ2-7, with 8 positions matching TRBD2. Germline CDR1 and CDR2: LGHNA and YSLEER. V trimming: 1 base; J trimming: 4 bases; junction bases outside the gene matches: 9. The CDR3 covers 16 residues. DNA for the CDR3: TGCGCCAGCAGCCAAGCCCTCCTAGCGGGCCAATACGAGCAGTACTTC. Amino acid sequence: CASSQALLAGQYEQYF.

Worth noting for this clone: One base separates it from a far larger clone, so it is likely a read error. This chain connects TRBV30 to TRBJ2-7; 7 positions agree with TRBD2. CDR3 length equals 15 residues. Germline loops: CDR1 GTSNPN, CDR2 SVGIG (reference sequence). The V segment lost 4 bases and the J segment 7 bases; nucleotides outside the gene matches: 16. The DNA for the CDR3 is TGTGCCTGGACCCCCGGGACTATGCCCGGTTCGGAGCAGTACTTC. Protein: CAWTPGTMPGSEQYF.

This chain links TRBV6-1 with TRBJ1-3; TRBD1 might be the D (5 bases). Trimming took off 0 bases at V and 2 bases at J, with 11 bases between the two ends. The germline CDR1 and CDR2 sequences are MNHNS and SASEGT. CDR3 length: 16 residues. This chain's CDR3 is CASSEAWGRTGNTIYF. The CDR3 DNA sequence: TGTGCCAGCAGTGAAGCGTGGGGGAGGACTGGAAACACCATATATTTT.

This chain connects TRBV21-1 to TRBJ1-5. TRBV21-1 is designated a pseudogene. The CDR3 runs 16 residues. CDR3 sequence (DNA): TGTGCCAGCAGCGCCGAGGCCCCGGCGCAGAATCAGCCCCAGCATTTT. This translates into CASSAEAPAQNQPQHF.

The CDR3: CASSISTDTQYF. Here the CDR3 DNA reads TGTGCCAGCAGCATTAGCACAGATACGCAGTATTTT. The chain recombines TRBV7-9 with TRBJ2-3; D ambiguous. The CDR3 runs to 12 residues. V lost 5 bases and J 0 bases, leaving 3 bases between the germline ends. In germline, CDR1 is SEHNR, CDR2 FQNEAQ (reference sequence).

In regard to this clone: A far larger clone lies a single base away; this is likely a read error. Within the sample, other DNA sequences also encode this same CDR3. The chain is built from TRBV10-2 and TRBJ2-2; D is perhaps TRBD2 (5 bases). The CDR3 covers 14 residues. Germline assignment: CDR1 WSHSY and CDR2 SAAADI. CDR3 in amino acids: CASKLDVNTGELFF. Written as DNA, the CDR3 is TGCGCCAGCAAGCTAGACGTGAACACCGGGGAGCTGTTCTTT.

Comment on this clone: This likely stems from a read error, as it lies one base from a far larger clone. The V and J genes are TRBV30 and TRBJ1-5, with D possibly TRBD1 on 6 matching bases. Germline CDR1 GTSNPN, CDR2 SVGIG (reference sequence). The CDR3 contains 14 residues. CDR3 sequence (DNA): TGTGCCTGGAGTCAGGACAGTAGCAATCAGACCCAGCATTTT. Encoded protein: CAWSQDSSNQTQHF.

This clone has only one observation. This chain joins TRBV19 and TRBJ2-1; 7 bases line up with TRBD2. The germline V gene encodes CDR1 LNHDA and CDR2 SQIVND (reference sequence). V shed 3 bases, J shed 7 bases, and the junction held 3 bases outside the gene matches. The CDR3 is 13 residues long. CDR3 region: CASSIRGVNEQFF. The CDR3 DNA reads TGTGCCAGTAGTATCCGGGGGGTAAATGAGCAGTTCTTC.

The CDR3, as DNA: TGCGCCAGCAGCTTCAAGGGGTTTGGGCTATCGGGTGAGCAGTTCTTC. Translating gives CASSFKGFGLSGEQFF. The V and J genes are TRBV5-1 and TRBJ2-1, with D possibly being TRBD1 (5 bases). The V end lost 2 bases, the J end lost 9 bases, and 21 bases lay between the germline ends. Germline CDR1 and CDR2: SGHRS and YFSETQ. The CDR3 spans 16 residues.

The J gene is TRBJ2-7, the V gene TRBV28; possible D gene TRBD1, 6 bases. CDR3 length: 12 amino acids. Germline values: CDR1 MDHEN, CDR2 SYDVKM. V shed 8 bases and J shed 2 bases, with 10 bases lying between them. CDR3 nucleotide sequence: TGTGCCAGCGGGACAACGACCTACGAGCAGTACTTC. Encoded protein: CASGTTTYEQYF.

This chain links TRBV2 with TRBJ2-3; 9 bases map to TRBD2. Germline V gene sequence: CDR1 SNHLY, CDR2 FYNNEI. The trim removed 8 bases at V and 4 bases at J, leaving 13 bases unmatched. CDR3 length: 16 residues. The CDR3 reads CASPRGWREGADTQYF. In nucleotides, the CDR3 is TGTGCCAGCCCCAGGGGGTGGCGGGAGGGCGCAGATACGCAGTATTTT.

With regard to this clone: This likely reflects a read error, since a far larger clone is one base away. This sample includes further DNA sequences coding for the same CDR3. The V and J genes are TRBV30 and TRBJ1-4; D unresolved. This CDR3 comprises 16 residues. CDR1 GTSNPN and CDR2 SVGIG come from the germline V gene (reference sequence). The V gene lost 0 bases and the J gene lost 2 bases, with 13 bases spanning the gap. The CDR3: CAWSVAAHATNEKLFF. In DNA form, the CDR3 reads TGTGCCTGGAGTGTAGCTGCCCACGCGACTAATGAAAAACTGTTTTTT.

The chain links TRBV28 to TRBJ2-5; 7 bases are a match to TRBD1. With 5 bases clipped from V and 1 base from J, the junction kept 7 bases outside the gene matches. Germline V gene sequence: CDR1 MDHEN, CDR2 SYDVKM. CDR3 size: 15 residues. CDR3 in amino acids: CASSPRDRLQETQYF. CDR3 bases: TGTGCCAGCAGTCCACGGGACAGACTCCAAGAGACCCAGTACTTC.

The V call is TRBV7-8, the J call TRBJ2-2; 7 bases are shared with TRBD1. The CDR3 consists of 15 residues. V dropped 5 bases and J dropped 1; count of bases not matched to a gene: 4. The germline V gene encodes CDR1 SGHVS and CDR2 FQNEAQ. The CDR3 is CASSRDSENTGELFF. The CDR3 coding sequence is TGTGCCAGCAGCCGGGACAGCGAGAACACCGGGGAGCTGTTTTTT.

This clone was observed at least ten times. The genes are TRBV19 and TRBJ2-7; possible D gene TRBD2, 5 bases. Looked up from germline, CDR1 is LNHDA and CDR2 is SQIVND (reference sequence). The CDR3 is 14 residues long. Trimming removed 5 bases at V and 6 bases at J, with 17 bases between. The CDR3 DNA reads TGTGCCAGTAGTCAGACTATCGCCCCCTCCGAGCAGTACTTC. Translation: CASSQTIAPSEQYF.

A word on this clone: This is likely an artifact of a read error, given a far larger clone one base away. Other DNA sequences in the sample encode the same CDR3. CDR3 in amino acids: CASSLLAGDHNEQFF. The CDR3 DNA reads as TGCGCTAGCAGCCTTTTAGCGGGAGACCACAATGAGCAGTTCTTC. V and J are TRBV5-1 and TRBJ2-1; 9 bases line up with TRBD2. This CDR3 region has 15 residues. In germline, CDR1 is SGHRS, CDR2 YFSETQ. The full variable domain, with the rest looked up from reference TRBV5-1 and TRBJ2-1, is KAGVTQTPRYLIKTRGQQVTLSCSPISGHRSVSWYQQTPGQGLQFLFEYFSETQRNKGNFPGRFSGRQFSNSRSEMNVSTLELGDSALYLCASSLLAGDHNEQFFGPGTRLTVL.

The chain links TRBV6-5 to TRBJ1-1, with D possibly matching TRBD1 (5 bases). Trimming took 2 bases from V and 1 from J, leaving 14 bases between them. Germline CDR1 MNHEY, CDR2 SVGAGI. CDR3 length: 16 amino acids. The CDR3 loop is CASSYGIGGTNTEAFF. For the CDR3, the DNA is TGTGCCAGCAGTTACGGTATCGGGGGAACGAACACTGAAGCTTTCTTT.

The genes are TRBV9 and TRBJ2-3; 10 nucleotides match TRBD2. V was pared by 4 bases and J by 4 bases, with 9 bases of the junction left unmatched. The CDR3 sequence is 16 residues long. The germline CDR1 and CDR2 sequences are SGDLS and YYNGEE. In DNA form, the CDR3 reads TGTGCCAGCAGCCCTTTTCTAGCGGGAGAATCAGATACGCAGTATTTT. Translating it yields CASSPFLAGESDTQYF.

This rearrangement joins TRBV28 to TRBJ2-1; a weak D match, TRBD1 (6 bases). The CDR3 consists of 14 residues. CDR1 MDHEN and CDR2 SYDVKM come from the germline V gene. V was trimmed by 5 bases and J by 2 bases, leaving 10 bases between them. Here the CDR3 reads CASSRQAAYNEQFF. In DNA form, the CDR3 reads TGTGCCAGCAGTCGACAGGCAGCCTACAATGAGCAGTTCTTC.

In DNA, the CDR3 is TGTGCCAGCAGAGACACCGTAGCCAAAAACATTCAGTACTTC. Protein sequence: CASRDTVAKNIQYF. The chain has TRBV6-5 and TRBJ2-4; D call uncertain. Germline lookup yields CDR1 MNHEY and CDR2 SVGAGI. The CDR3 covers 14 residues. V was cut by 6 bases and J by 0 bases, with 9 bases left in between.

On this clone: This likely stems from a read error, as it lies one base from a far larger clone. The rearrangement links TRBV29-1 to TRBJ2-6, with no clear D. Trimming shortened V by 5 bases and J by 4 bases, and 9 bases separated the two germline ends. CDR3 size: 13 residues. The V gene's germline CDR1 is SQVTM and CDR2 ANQGSEA. The CDR3 bases are TGCAGCGTTTACTGGGCCGGGGCCAACGTCCTGACTTTC. Translation: CSVYWAGANVLTF.

The genes are TRBV10-2 and TRBJ2-3; 9 bases map to TRBD2. The trim removed 6 bases at V and 5 bases at J, leaving 6 bases unmatched. Germline V gives CDR1 WSHSY, CDR2 SAAADI. The CDR3 spans 14 residues. CDR3: CASSSSGNIDTQYF. The CDR3 DNA follows: TGCGCCAGCAGCTCTAGCGGGAATATAGATACGCAGTATTTT.